This TCR beta chain was captured in a study of metastatic and nonmetastatic thyroid tumors. Until they underwent thyroid surgery, no patient had received any treatment. Between the trimmed V and J ends, which lost 2 bases and 2 bases, there was a span of 7 bases. Per the germline V gene, CDR1 is GTSNPN and CDR2 is SVGIG (reference sequence). The CDR3 loop spans 12 amino acids. This clone appeared a single time. TCRdb called clones again from the PCR reads with MiXCR. The repertoire consists of 12,000 or so clones, with around 35% occurring once and the leading ten covering about 12%. The chain uses TRBV30 and TRBJ2-7, with a weak D call TRBD2 (6 bases). Sequencing input: tumor tissue. The TCR originated in a male donor with papillary thyroid cancer or a benign thyroid nodule (not recorded which). Some clones in this sample may be carry-over from other donors' samples. Here the CDR3 reads CAWSRTTYEQYF. The CDR3 region has the DNA TGTGCCTGGAGTCGGACTACCTACGAGCAGTACTTC.